This T cell receptor beta chain was documented in a study of T cell repertoires in cytomegalovirus infection. At the level of the study: In public TCR beta signatures, there were indications of both CMV infection and matching HLA type.

MiXCR, run by TCRdb on the reads, gives a single entry per CDR3 protein. The sample gives 370,000 or so distinct CDR3 sequences, roughly 36% of which show up once; less than 15% is in the top ten. This clonotype occurred many times. Its antigen remains unidentified. The CDR3 extends over 14 amino acids. CDR1 is SGHVS, CDR2 FQNEAQ, per germline. V lost 5 bases, J lost 5 bases, and 15 bases lay in between. This chain uses TRBV7-8 with TRBJ1-1, with D perhaps matching TRBD1 (6 bases). Sequences were derived from cultured PBMCs, sampled from culture after CMV antigen stimulation. The sequence derives from a human donor in good health (CMV status not recorded). Some clones in this sample may be carry-over from other donors' samples. The CDR3 nucleotides read TGTGCCAGCAGCGTACAGGGCGGGGGGACTGAAGCTTTCTTT. Translating gives CASSVQGGGTEAFF.